The 21 T cell receptor beta chains given below trace back to one sample, sequenced in a study of blood T cell repertoires in COVID-19. Some clones are missing from TCRdb's copy, which holds only in-frame ones; the method was immunoSEQ multiplex PCR. The table has under 350,000 clones, just over 85% seen once. The material sequenced was PBMCs or T cells enriched from blood (not recorded which). Every receptor here comes from a middle-aged woman with acute COVID-19.

This chain uses TRBV10-3 with TRBJ1-1; no definite D call. The CDR3 loop spans 13 amino acids. Looked up from germline, CDR1 is ENHRY and CDR2 is SYGVKD. The ends were cut back, 3 bases at V and 1 base at J, with 6 bases in the middle. The CDR3 sequence: CAISEPGNTEAFF. DNA of the CDR3: TGTGCCATCAGTGAACCAGGGAACACTGAAGCTTTCTTT.

The chain is built from TRBV3-1 (or the pseudogene TRBV3-2) and TRBJ1-1; the D is unclear. This CDR3 comprises 12 residues. V lost 1 base to trimming and J lost 5 bases, with 5 bases between them. Germline CDR1 and CDR2: LGHDT and YNNKEL (reference sequence). The chain's CDR3 is CASSQGGTEAFF. The CDR3 nucleotides read TGTGCCAGCAGCCAAGGAGGGACTGAAGCTTTCTTT.

The V gene is TRBV18, the J gene TRBJ1-2, with 7 bases aligning to TRBD1. The germline V gene encodes CDR1 KGHSH and CDR2 LQKENI. The CDR3 totals 14 residues. Germline trimming cut 3 bases from V and 4 bases from J; bases unmatched to any gene: 5. The CDR3 coding sequence is TGTGCCAGCTCACCGGATAGGACAGGCTATGGCTACACCTTC. This sequence encodes CASSPDRTGYGYTF.

The V and J genes are TRBV6-4 and TRBJ1-5, with D possibly being TRBD1 (5 bases). The V end was cut by 6 bases, the J end by 7 bases, with 13 bases between. Germline V gives CDR1 MRHNA, CDR2 SNTAGT. The CDR3 loop spans 13 amino acids. The CDR3 region has the DNA TGTGCCAGCAGCCAAATTCAGGGACAGCCCCAGCATTTT. This translates into CASSQIQGQPQHF.

The J gene is TRBJ1-2, the V gene TRBV7-9, with D perhaps TRBD1 (5 bases). This CDR3 spans 16 amino acids. Trimming took off 5 bases at V and 8 bases at J, with 24 bases between the two ends. The germline gives CDR1 SEHNR, CDR2 FQNEAQ (reference sequence). In DNA form, the CDR3 reads TGTGCCAGCAGCACATACCTGGGGGAGGTAGTCGGGGGCTACACCTTC. Its translation: CASSTYLGEVVGGYTF.

The chain combines TRBV28 with TRBJ1-5, with D possibly being TRBD1 (6 bases). The V gene lost 5 bases and the J gene lost 6 bases, with 14 bases spanning the gap. The CDR3 spans 14 residues. Germline-derived CDR1 and CDR2 are MDHEN and SYDVKM. This CDR3 is CASSNGGGGQPQHF. In DNA, the CDR3 is TGTGCCAGCAGTAATGGGGGGGGCGGTCAGCCCCAGCATTTT.

The J gene is TRBJ1-2, the V gene TRBV20-1, with 7 bases lining up with TRBD1. V shed 3 bases and J 3 bases; nucleotides not matched to a gene: 1. Germline loops: CDR1 DFQATT, CDR2 SNEGSKA (reference sequence). This CDR3 has 12 residues. The CDR3 coding sequence is TGCAGTGCTAGTGACAGGGACTATGGCTACACCTTC. Its translation: CSASDRDYGYTF.

The rearrangement links TRBV5-4 to TRBJ2-7; 12 positions agree with TRBD1. The V and J ends lost 3 bases and 4 bases, in that order; junction bases with no gene match: 2. The CDR3 spans 14 residues. Germline CDR1 reads SGHNT; CDR2 reads YYREEE (reference sequence). CDR3 amino acids: CASSWGQGAYEQYF. As DNA, the CDR3 is TGTGCCAGCAGCTGGGGACAGGGGGCATACGAGCAGTACTTC. Together with reference TRBV5-4 and TRBJ2-7, the CDR3 gives the full variable domain: ETGVTQSPTHLIKTRGQQVTLRCSSQSGHNTVSWYQQALGQGPQFIFQYYREEENGRGNFPPRFSGLQFPNYSSELNVNALELDDSALYLCASSWGQGAYEQYFGPGTRLTVT.

The CDR3 is CASMGQHSGNTIYF. CDR3 DNA: TGTGCCAGCATGGGCCAGCACTCTGGAAACACCATATATTTT. The J gene is TRBJ1-3, the V gene TRBV9; D is undetermined. The CDR3 runs to 14 residues. From germline, CDR1 is SGDLS and CDR2 YYNGEE. V shed 6 bases and J shed 0 bases, with 10 bases lying between them. Drawing the rest from reference TRBV9 and TRBJ1-3, the complete variable domain is DSGVTQTPKHLITATGQRVTLRCSPRSGDLSVYWYQQSLDQGLQFLIQYYNGEERAKGNILERFSAQQFPDLHSELNLSSLELGDSALYFCASMGQHSGNTIYFGEGSWLTVV.

J is TRBJ2-7 and V is TRBV9; TRBD2 agrees at 8 bases. Germline CDR1 and CDR2: SGDLS and YYNGEE. After removal of 9 bases from V and 3 bases from J, the junction contained 14 bases not matched to a gene. The CDR3 has 15 residues. CDR3 in DNA: TGTGCCAACTCACCGGGGGGGAGGTATGGCTACGAGCAGTACTTC. It specifies CANSPGGRYGYEQYF.

CDR3 loop: CASRTGVPQKAFF. The CDR3 DNA is TGTGCCAGCAGGACAGGGGTACCGCAGAAAGCTTTCTTT. This chain joins TRBV27 and TRBJ1-1; 8 nucleotides match TRBD1. Trimming removed 6 bases from V and 9 bases from J; junction bases left unmatched: 9. This CDR3 spans 13 amino acids. The germline V gene has CDR1 MNHEY and CDR2 SMNVEV (reference sequence).

The chain couples TRBV2 to TRBJ1-6; 8 bases match TRBD1. Germline CDR1 reads SNHLY; CDR2 reads FYNNEI. The CDR3 is 15 residues long. V lost 3 bases and J lost 10; bases outside the gene matches: 8. The CDR3 DNA is TGTGCCAGCAGTGATCAGGGGGCCTTTGGGTCACCCCTCCACTTT. It is translated as CASSDQGAFGSPLHF.

The chain links TRBV24-1 to TRBJ1-5; D is undetermined. The V end was cut by 2 bases, the J end by 3 bases, with 16 bases between. This CDR3 is 17 amino acids long. The germline V gene has CDR1 KGHDR and CDR2 SFDVKD. CDR3 DNA: TGTGCCACCAGTGATTCTCCGGGGTCGAAGGACAATCAGCCCCAGCATTTT. This encodes CATSDSPGSKDNQPQHF.

V usage is TRBV18 and J usage is TRBJ1-4; TRBD1 is a possible D gene (6 bases). The CDR3 length is 17 residues. Trimming cost V 6 bases and J 0 bases, with 17 bases left between them. Germline CDR1 KGHSH, CDR2 LQKENI. In DNA, the CDR3 is TGTGCCAGCTCGGTGCGGACAGCTAGTGCAACTAATGAAAAACTGTTTTTT. It specifies CASSVRTASATNEKLFF.

Worth noting for this clone: This same CDR3 is encoded by further DNA sequences in the sample. V gene TRBV28 combines with J gene TRBJ2-7, with D unresolved. V was clipped by 6 bases and J by 6 bases, with 9 bases between them. The CDR3 extends over 11 amino acids. Germline assignment: CDR1 MDHEN and CDR2 SYDVKM. CDR3 DNA sequence: TGTGCCAGCAGCTCCCCGCGCGAGCAGTACTTC. Translation: CASSSPREQYF.

J is TRBJ1-1 and V is TRBV6-2 or TRBV6-3; D not resolved. The germline V gene encodes CDR1 MNHEY and CDR2 SVGEGT. V gave up 2 bases and J gave up 3 bases, with 10 bases separating them. This CDR3 comprises 14 residues. CDR3 coding DNA: TGTGCCAGCAGTTACGCCCGGAGTGACACTGAAGCTTTCTTT. Its translation: CASSYARSDTEAFF.

This chain links TRBV3-1 (or the pseudogene TRBV3-2) with TRBJ2-5; D ambiguous. This CDR3 comprises 16 residues. Deletions cut 1 base from V and 3 bases from J, with 15 bases between. Germline CDR1 reads LGHDT; CDR2 reads YNNKEL (reference sequence). CDR3 nucleotides: TGTGCCAGCAGCCAAGGTCAACCCCAGTTAAAAGAGACCCAGTACTTC. Translating it yields CASSQGQPQLKETQYF.

The gene calls are TRBV25-1 and TRBJ1-1; the D gene is possibly TRBD1 (6 bases). Germline V gives CDR1 MGHDK, CDR2 SYGVNS. This CDR3 has 14 residues. Trimming removed 6 bases from V and 1 base from J, with 12 bases in between. In DNA form, the CDR3 reads TGTGCCAGCAGACAAACAGGGAAGAACACTGAAGCTTTCTTT. Its translation: CASRQTGKNTEAFF.

This chain uses TRBV20-1 with TRBJ2-7; D unresolved. Germline assignment: CDR1 DFQATT and CDR2 SNEGSKA (reference sequence). Trimming took 4 bases from V and 4 from J, leaving 8 bases between them. CDR3 length: 11 amino acids. Here the CDR3 DNA reads TGCAGTGCTATTTTGGAGTACGAGCAGTACTTC. Its translation: CSAILEYEQYF.

The rearrangement uses TRBV7-2 and TRBJ1-3; D remains unclear. The germline CDR1 and CDR2 sequences are SGHTA and FQGNSA. Deletions cut 1 base from V and 4 bases from J, with 11 bases between. The CDR3 runs to 15 residues. CDR3 sequence (DNA): TGTGCCAGCAGCTTAGTAGAGGGTCCAGGAAACACCATATATTTT. Residues: CASSLVEGPGNTIYF.

The V and J genes are TRBV19 and TRBJ1-2; TRBD1 is a possible D gene (6 bases). Germline assignment: CDR1 LNHDA and CDR2 SQIVND (reference sequence). Trimming shortened V by 3 bases and J by 6 bases, and 11 bases separated the two germline ends. The CDR3 has 13 residues. This chain's CDR3 is CASSIGPGDGYTF. CDR3 bases: TGTGCCAGTAGTATTGGGCCAGGGGATGGCTACACCTTC.